Shown below are 3 T cell receptor beta chains from a single sample sequenced in a study of blood T cell repertoires in COVID-19. The repertoire was sequenced with immunoSEQ multiplex PCR; TCRdb's copy has only in-frame clones and lacks some. Of fewer than 400,000 clones detected, roughly 86% appear once; the ten largest clones hold 1.5% to 2%. The source material was PBMCs or T cells enriched from blood (not recorded which). The origin of the receptors is a woman younger than 45 who had recovered from COVID-19.

The chain carries TRBV5-1 and TRBJ1-2, with 11 bases aligning to TRBD1. This CDR3 spans 14 amino acids. The V gene's germline CDR1 is SGHRS and CDR2 YFSETQ. V lost 7 bases, J lost 3 bases, and 5 bases stayed unmatched. The CDR3 DNA is TGCGCCAGCGGCCCGGGACAGGGGGACTATGGCTACACCTTC. Residues: CASGPGQGDYGYTF. The full variable domain, rest sourced from reference TRBV5-1 and TRBJ1-2, is KAGVTQTPRYLIKTRGQQVTLSCSPISGHRSVSWYQQTPGQGLQFLFEYFSETQRNKGNFPGRFSGRQFSNSRSEMNVSTLELGDSALYLCASGPGQGDYGYTFGSGTRLTVV.

The chain carries TRBV7-3 and TRBJ2-2, with D maybe TRBD2 (6 bases). Germline-derived CDR1 and CDR2 are SGHTA and FQGTGA. The CDR3 contains 16 residues. The V end was cut by 5 bases, the J end by 3 bases, with 16 bases between. CDR3 region: CASSPRRGGDTGELFF. In DNA form, the CDR3 reads TGTGCCAGCAGCCCCAGGAGAGGCGGGGACACCGGGGAGCTGTTTTTT.

The J gene is TRBJ2-7, the V gene TRBV5-6, with D maybe TRBD2 (6 bases). The V and J ends lost 3 bases and 5 bases respectively, with 15 bases between them. CDR3 length: 14 amino acids. Germline CDR1 SGHDT, CDR2 YYEEEE. The CDR3 loop reads CASSSGGLPHEQYF. The DNA for the CDR3 is TGTGCCAGCAGCTCCGGGGGACTCCCCCACGAGCAGTACTTC.